The entry below gives a single T cell receptor (beta chain) sequence along with its context. Its target is unknown. The CDR3 extends over 15 amino acids. CDR1 and CDR2 (germline): MNHNS, SASEGT. With 5 bases removed from V and 0 bases from J, the gap between germline ends came to 10 bases. This sample was included in a study of OX40 agonist ivuxolimab in advanced cancers. Study-wide context: An agonistic anti-OX40 (CD134) antibody, ivuxolimab, was used to treat the patients.

Study-level findings and limits: Both blood CD4+ and CD8+ T cells showed clonal growth by week 6 at 0.1 to 3.0 mg/kg. Antigens targeted by the expanded peripheral T cells were not determined.

The repertoire was sequenced with immunoSEQ multiplex PCR; TCRdb's copy has only in-frame clones and lacks some. This table has tens of thousands of clones, roughly nine tenths appearing once. The sequence was obtained from an adult with an advanced solid tumor such as melanoma, head and neck, liver or kidney cancer. The V and J genes are TRBV6-1 and TRBJ2-2; no firm D call. Material: CD4+ or CD8+ T cells sorted from blood, obtained in a trial of the OX40 agonist ivuxolimab. This chain's CDR3 is CASSRDIANTGELFF. For the CDR3, the DNA is TGTGCCAGCAGTAGGGATATCGCGAACACCGGGGAGCTGTTTTTT.